Following are 29 T cell receptor beta chains from one sample sequenced in a study of cytomegalovirus exposure and HLA in healthy donors. The primer mix had 60 Vbeta and 13 Jbeta primers. This table comes from immunoSEQ multiplex PCR, and its TCRdb copy is limited to in-frame clones, with some not included. In the table there are tens of thousands of clones, around 72% of which are singletons. The sequencing sample was made of PBMCs. Source of these receptors: a woman aged 40 to 49 in good health and CMV-seropositive.

The chain employs TRBV6-1 and TRBJ2-3; TRBD2 aligns across 7 bases. The CDR3 totals 14 residues. CDR1 MNHNS and CDR2 SASEGT come from the germline V gene. Germline trimming cut 5 bases from V and 1 base from J; bases unmatched to any gene: 3. The CDR3 DNA reads as TGTGCCAGCAGTCGGGACTACCGCACAGATACGCAGTATTTT. Protein sequence: CASSRDYRTDTQYF.

This clone has just a few counts. The V gene is TRBV5-1, the J gene TRBJ1-1; D remains unclear. Germline lookup yields CDR1 SGHRS and CDR2 YFSETQ. The CDR3 is 12 residues long. Trimming removed 0 bases from V and 3 bases from J, with 3 bases in between. In DNA, the CDR3 is TGCGCCAGCAGCTTGGCCGACACTGAAGCTTTCTTT. Its protein product is CASSLADTEAFF.

This clone has ten or more counts. The chain employs TRBV5-5 and TRBJ1-1; D is unclear. Trimming left V 1 base short and J 13 bases short, with 11 bases between. This CDR3 spans 11 amino acids. Germline loops: CDR1 SGHKS, CDR2 YYEKEE (reference sequence). CDR3: CASSLFHEVFF. CDR3 nucleotides: TGTGCCAGCAGCTTGTTCCATGAGGTTTTCTTT.

This sequence joins TRBV7-3 and TRBJ2-2, with 10 positions matching TRBD1. V dropped 5 bases and J dropped 5; count of bases not matched to a gene: 8. The CDR3 runs 16 residues. CDR1 is SGHTA and CDR2 is FQGTGA in the germline V gene. CDR3 in amino acids: CASSTWTGGWTGELFF. For the CDR3, the DNA is TGTGCCAGCAGCACCTGGACAGGGGGGTGGACCGGGGAGCTGTTTTTT.

The CDR3 coding sequence is TGTGCCAGCAGCCCCGTCACAGGGAATGAAGCTTTCTTT. The encoded protein is CASSPVTGNEAFF. V gene TRBV14 combines with J gene TRBJ1-1; possibly TRBD1 for D (6 bases). Trimming cost V 4 bases and J 7 bases, with 13 bases left between them. CDR1 SGHDN and CDR2 FVKESK come from the germline V gene. The CDR3 consists of 13 residues.

V is TRBV6-1 and J is TRBJ2-3; 12 bases match TRBD1. Germline CDR1 is MNHNS and CDR2 is SASEGT. The CDR3 consists of 15 residues. J lost 1 base, V lost 10 bases, and 6 bases had no gene match. The CDR3 nucleotides are TGTGCCACCGGGGACAGGGGGCTAGGCACAGATACGCAGTATTTT. It yields the protein CATGDRGLGTDTQYF.

V gene TRBV14 combines with J gene TRBJ2-3; no reliable D call. The CDR3 spans 13 residues. CDR1 is SGHDN, CDR2 FVKESK, per germline. The V end was cut by 5 bases, the J end by 3 bases, with 9 bases between. CDR3 amino acids: CASSSLGTDTQYF. DNA for the CDR3: TGTGCCAGCAGCTCCCTAGGAACAGATACGCAGTATTTT.

This clone appeared once. The rearrangement links TRBV19 to TRBJ2-7, with D possibly TRBD1 on 6 matching bases. Trimming took off 3 bases at V and 7 bases at J, with 22 bases between the two ends. This CDR3 has 16 amino acids. The germline V gene has CDR1 LNHDA and CDR2 SQIVND (reference sequence). For the CDR3, the DNA is TGTGCCAGTAGTATTAGGATTACACAGGGTGCATCGGAGCAGTACTTC. This codes for CASSIRITQGASEQYF.

The CDR3 nucleotides are TGTGCCAGTAGTTGGGGGACAGGGGTCACTGAAGCTTTCTTT. Translated: CASSWGTGVTEAFF. The chain has TRBV19 and TRBJ1-1; 10 bases are shared with TRBD1. CDR3 length: 14 residues. The V segment lost 5 bases and the J segment 4 bases; nucleotides outside the gene matches: 4. Germline V gene lookup returns CDR1 LNHDA and CDR2 SQIVND (reference sequence).

This clone was counted many times. This chain joins TRBV4-1 and TRBJ2-3; 7 nucleotides agree with TRBD2. Germline V lookup: CDR1 MGHRA, CDR2 YSYEKL. This CDR3 contains 16 residues. The trim removed 5 bases at V and 2 bases at J, leaving 10 bases unmatched. The CDR3 spells CASSWPERGPTDTQYF. Written as DNA, the CDR3 is TGCGCCAGCAGCTGGCCAGAGCGGGGCCCCACAGATACGCAGTATTTT.

This chain uses TRBV4-1 with TRBJ1-1; 7 nucleotides line up with TRBD1. Germline V gene sequence: CDR1 MGHRA, CDR2 YSYEKL. CDR3 length equals 13 residues. J gave up 7 bases and V 4 bases, and 6 bases lay outside the gene matches. The CDR3 protein is CASSRDRDLEAFF. The CDR3 DNA reads as TGCGCCAGCAGCCGTGACAGGGACCTTGAAGCTTTCTTT.

This clone was detected a few times. The CDR3 is CASSLSFLRGRTYGYTF. The CDR3 bases are TGCGCCAGCAGTCTGAGTTTCCTAAGGGGCCGGACCTATGGCTACACCTTC. V gene TRBV4-1 combines with J gene TRBJ1-2; TRBD1 might be the D (5 bases). Trimming stripped 6 bases from V and 4 bases from J, with 24 bases between. The CDR3 consists of 17 residues. CDR1 is MGHRA and CDR2 is YSYEKL in the germline V gene.

This clone was recorded a few times. The genes are TRBV2 and TRBJ1-2; TRBD1 matches at 8 bases. Trimming removed 7 bases from V and 5 bases from J; junction bases left unmatched: 9. The length of the CDR3 is 14 residues. The V gene's germline CDR1 is SNHLY and CDR2 FYNNEI. The CDR3 nucleotides read TGTGCCAGCACAGAGACAGGGGCCGCGTATGGCTACACCTTC. Amino acid sequence: CASTETGAAYGYTF.

The V gene is TRBV11-2, the J gene TRBJ1-2; 7 positions match TRBD1. Per the germline V gene, CDR1 is SGHAT and CDR2 is FQNNGV. The CDR3 is made up of 13 amino acids. Trimming cost V 6 bases and J 4 bases; bases outside gene matches: 5. This chain's CDR3 is CASRETGAYGYTF. CDR3 in DNA: TGTGCCAGCAGGGAAACAGGGGCCTATGGCTACACCTTC. Combining the CDR3 with reference TRBV11-2 and TRBJ1-2 gives the whole variable domain EAGVAQSPRYKIIEKRQSVAFWCNPISGHATLYWYQQILGQGPKLLIQFQNNGVVDDSQLPKDRFSAERLKGVDSTLKIQPAKLEDSAVYLCASRETGAYGYTFGSGTRLTVV.

J is TRBJ2-7 and V is TRBV27; tentative D call: TRBD2 (5 bases). The ends were cut back, 5 bases at V and 8 bases at J, with 13 bases in the middle. The CDR3 contains 12 residues. Germline lookup yields CDR1 MNHEY and CDR2 SMNVEV (reference sequence). In nucleotides, the CDR3 is TGTGCCAGCAGTCCCCCCCGGGGTAAGCAGTACTTC. Translated, it gives CASSPPRGKQYF.

The chain employs TRBV20-1 and TRBJ1-2; D ambiguous. CDR1 and CDR2 from the germline V gene are DFQATT and SNEGSKA (reference sequence). This CDR3 comprises 10 residues. V lost 3 bases to trimming and J lost 7 bases, with 6 bases between them. The CDR3 spells CSARSAGYTF. The DNA of the CDR3 is TGCAGTGCTAGGAGCGCTGGCTACACCTTC.

This rearrangement joins TRBV6-1 to TRBJ2-7; the match to TRBD1 covers 9 bases. The CDR3 is made up of 14 amino acids. The germline V gene encodes CDR1 MNHNS and CDR2 SASEGT. V dropped 3 bases and J dropped 4; count of bases not matched to a gene: 4. The CDR3 protein is CASSDSGQGYEQYF. As DNA, the CDR3 is TGTGCCAGCAGTGATTCCGGACAGGGGTACGAGCAGTACTTC.

The rearrangement links TRBV4-2 to TRBJ2-6, with a possible D match to TRBD1 (6 bases). The CDR3 length is 14 residues. Germline lookup yields CDR1 LGHNA and CDR2 YNFKEQ. With 6 bases removed from V and 2 bases from J, the gap between germline ends came to 8 bases. CDR3 in amino acids: CASRGDTGANVLTF. CDR3 sequence (DNA): TGTGCCAGCAGAGGGGACACTGGGGCCAACGTCCTGACTTTC.

This clone appeared once. The gene calls are TRBV9 and TRBJ2-5; D possibly corresponds to TRBD2 (5 bases). Germline assignment: CDR1 SGDLS and CDR2 YYNGEE. The CDR3 spans 13 residues. Trimming left V 6 bases short and J 4 bases short, with 13 bases between. CDR3 sequence (DNA): TGTGCCAGCACCCCGGTAGAGGGAGAGACCCAGTACTTC. Protein product: CASTPVEGETQYF.

The chain carries TRBV27 and TRBJ2-3, with TRBD1 matching 8 bases. CDR1 is MNHEY, CDR2 SMNVEV, per germline (reference sequence). V lost 4 bases, J lost 4 bases, and 4 bases stayed unmatched. CDR3 length equals 14 residues. The CDR3 reads CASSSRGRADTQYF. As DNA, the CDR3 is TGTGCCAGCAGTTCCAGGGGGCGGGCAGATACGCAGTATTTT.

The chain's CDR3 is CASSLPVGRYF. For the CDR3, the DNA is TGCGCCAGCAGTTTACCCGTCGGTCGCTACTTC. The chain joins TRBV10-2 to TRBJ2-7; D gene unclear. The CDR3 has 11 amino acids. Germline lookup yields CDR1 WSHSY and CDR2 SAAADI. Trimming took 5 bases from V and 13 from J, leaving 15 bases between them.

The chain is built from TRBV21-1 and TRBJ1-4. TRBV21-1 has pseudogene status. CDR3 length: 15 amino acids. The CDR3 spells CASSKFKGTYEKLFF. The CDR3 nucleotides read TGTGCCAGCAGCAAATTTAAGGGGACTTATGAAAAACTGTTTTTT.

The V and J genes are TRBV5-1 and TRBJ1-5; TRBD1 might be the D (5 bases). Germline CDR1 SGHRS, CDR2 YFSETQ. Between the trimmed V and J ends, which lost 0 bases and 5 bases, there was a span of 6 bases. The CDR3 is 13 residues long. The CDR3, as DNA: TGCGCCAGCAGCTTGGAACAGGATCAGCCCCAGCATTTT. Amino acid sequence: CASSLEQDQPQHF.

The rearrangement links TRBV19 to TRBJ1-4; D may be TRBD1 (6 bases). From germline, CDR1 is LNHDA and CDR2 SQIVND (reference sequence). This CDR3 region has 17 residues. Trimming took off 3 bases at V and 0 bases at J, with 14 bases between the two ends. The CDR3 protein is CASSIHRVGATNEKLFF. CDR3 in DNA: TGTGCCAGTAGTATTCACAGGGTTGGTGCAACTAATGAAAAACTGTTTTTT. The full variable domain, completed using reference TRBV19 and TRBJ1-4, is DGGITQSPKYLFRKEGQNVTLSCEQNLNHDAMYWYRQDPGQGLRLIYYSQIVNDFQKGDIAEGYSVSREKKESFPLTVTSAQKNPTAFYLCASSIHRVGATNEKLFFGSGTQLSVL.

This clone was detected only a few times. V gene TRBV7-9 combines with J gene TRBJ2-5, with 10 bases identical to TRBD1. The CDR3 is 13 amino acids. J gave up 5 bases and V 3 bases, and 0 bases lay outside the gene matches. Germline assignment: CDR1 SEHNR and CDR2 FQNEAQ (reference sequence). DNA for the CDR3: TGTGCCAGCAGCTTGACAGGGGGCGAGACCCAGTACTTC. It translates to CASSLTGGETQYF.

The chain joins TRBV29-1 to TRBJ2-3, with TRBD1 identical over 10 bases. Per germline, CDR1 SQVTM and CDR2 ANQGSEA. The CDR3 is 14 amino acids. Trimming at V came to 3 bases and at J to 4 bases, leaving 4 bases not matched to a gene. The CDR3 loop reads CSVEGGQGADTQYF. CDR3 coding DNA: TGCAGCGTTGAGGGAGGACAGGGGGCAGATACGCAGTATTTT.

The chain links TRBV30 to TRBJ1-2; D not certain. The CDR3 has 11 residues. Trimming left V 5 bases short and J 7 bases short, with 11 bases between. CDR1 is GTSNPN, CDR2 SVGIG, per germline (reference sequence). The CDR3 is CAWQFGPGYTF. For the CDR3, the DNA is TGTGCCTGGCAGTTTGGGCCTGGCTACACCTTC.

The CDR3 spells CASSLRDRGGYEQYF. The CDR3 nucleotides read TGTGCCAGCAGCCTGAGGGACAGGGGAGGCTACGAGCAGTACTTC. The chain combines TRBV4-2 with TRBJ2-7; the match to TRBD1 covers 10 bases. Germline trimming cut 4 bases from V and 3 bases from J; bases unmatched to any gene: 6. The CDR3 loop spans 15 amino acids. The germline gives CDR1 LGHNA, CDR2 YNFKEQ.

Only one count was recorded for this clone. The chain combines TRBV4-1 with TRBJ2-2, with D unclear. Trimming pared 2 bases from V and 1 base from J, leaving 20 bases between. The germline CDR1 and CDR2 sequences are MGHRA and YSYEKL. CDR3 length: 19 residues. Written as DNA, the CDR3 is TGCGCCAGCAGCCAATTAATCTCGTCACTCCTGCTGAACACCGGGGAGCTGTTTTTT. Translation gives CASSQLISSLLLNTGELFF.